This record concerns one TCR beta chain sequence. The antigen is not known. The sample belongs to a study of cytomegalovirus exposure and HLA in healthy donors. Overall study findings and caveats: Equally common other TCR beta chains were less clonally expanded than HLA-associated ones, a later analysis found. Information on immune exposure was restricted to one variable (CMV serostatus).

The PCR had 60 Vbeta and 13 Jbeta primers. Assay: immunoSEQ multiplex PCR; the TCRdb copy retains only in-frame clones and omits some. The sample carries about 120,000 clones, roughly 82% recorded once. The CDR3 runs 16 residues. The germline V and J ends were trimmed by 1 base and 2 bases, with 12 bases remaining between them. CDR1 and CDR2 (germline): MGHRA, YSYEKL. The sequenced sample consisted of PBMCs. V is TRBV4-1 and J is TRBJ2-1; the D gene is possibly TRBD2 (6 bases). This sequence originates from a man younger than 35 in good health and CMV-seropositive. In DNA form, the CDR3 reads TGCGCCAGCAGCCAAGCACCGGGGGAAACCTACAATGAGCAGTTCTTC. Its protein is CASSQAPGETYNEQFF.